The source of this TCR beta chain is a study of blood T cell repertoires in COVID-19 (dated by TCRdb to the early 2020s). Looking at the study overall: Samples covering the acute and convalescent phases of COVID-19 were provided by collaborators in the United States, Italy and Spain. The prospective study material was composed of cDNA or gDNA derived from T cells, B-cell-depleted T cells, or PBMCs. Deeply sampled blood TCRbeta repertoires from subjects exposed to, actively infected with, or recovered from COVID-19 were included in the dataset. The repertoires were made available in a free public database intended to serve as a resource for research on the immune response to SARS-CoV-2. The samples were drawn from two sources: the first 160 participants of the ongoing ImmuneRACE study, and 1,200 or so subjects contributed by 6 global collaborators. The sample metadata nearly always contained a de-identified subject ID, COVID-19 status, age in years and sex. Where HLA class I and class II types were available, the types were taken from metadata supplied by the sample provider, not from assay-based typing. General conclusions and limits of the study: Clinical and demographic metadata were provided uncurated, with the amount varying by source and participant.

To note about this clone: Its antigen is currently not known. No base qualities exist here, and no much larger clone lies one base off it.

One collaborating source in Seattle enrolled patients while the patients were actively infected and followed the patients over time throughout the course of disease. Collaborating institutions collected whole blood in K2EDTA tubes following their own protocols. For TCRbeta analysis, collaborators shipped samples as frozen whole blood, isolated PBMCs, or DNA extracted from either of those sample types. Measured from the cysteine to the phenylalanine, the CDR3 is 19 residues long. The kept DNA is CDR3 alone, 57 bases in frame from the first base. Sequences MDHEN (CDR1) and SYDVKM (CDR2) are obtained from the germline V gene. Between the V and J ends, shortened by 3 bases and 2 bases respectively, the junction contains 26 bases. TCRbeta CDR3 regions were amplified from genomic DNA by means of the immunoSEQ Assay, a bias-controlled multiplex PCR. In the original analysis: Nucleated cell counts per sample were estimated from amplification of reference gene primers within the assay. To quantify the absolute abundance of each unique TCRbeta CDR3 rearrangement, sequence reads were collapsed and filtered. Productive Simpson clonality was computed per sample as the square root of Simpson's diversity index over productive rearrangements. TCRdb's version of the immuneACCESS table is confined to in-frame rearrangements and falls short of the full clone set. An unresolved V gene accounts for under half of the shortfall where checked; the remainder is of unknown origin. The V and J calls and clone size come from that table; D and trimming were worked out from the DNA. This sample lists 350,000 to 450,000 clones; 70% to 90% were detected once. The top ten clonotypes cover 2.3% of the sample.

The chain was built from TRBV28 and TRBJ2-7; a confident D gene designation cannot be given. The sample consisted of peripheral blood. The sequence derives from a woman aged 55 to 70 with COVID-19, enrolled during active disease. The DNA sequence reads TGTGCCAGCAGTTTTTCAGGCGTCTTGGGCAGCCCGTACGCCTACGAGCAGTACTTC. This translates into CASSFSGVLGSPYAYEQYF.